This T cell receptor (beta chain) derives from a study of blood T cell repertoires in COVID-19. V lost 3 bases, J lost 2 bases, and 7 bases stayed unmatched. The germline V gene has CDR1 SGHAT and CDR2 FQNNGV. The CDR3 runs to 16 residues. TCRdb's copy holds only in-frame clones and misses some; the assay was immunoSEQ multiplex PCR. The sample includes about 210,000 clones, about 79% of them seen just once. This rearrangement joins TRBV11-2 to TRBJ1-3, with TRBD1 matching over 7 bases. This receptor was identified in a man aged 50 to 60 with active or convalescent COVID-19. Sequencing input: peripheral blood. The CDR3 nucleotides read TGTGCCAGCAGCTTCAGCCGGGACAGAGCTGGAAACACCATATATTTT. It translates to CASSFSRDRAGNTIYF.